This T cell receptor beta chain was found in a study of blood T cell repertoires in COVID-19. In germline, CDR1 is GTSNPN, CDR2 SVGIG (reference sequence). The germline V and J ends were trimmed by 6 bases and 3 bases, with 14 bases remaining between them. The CDR3 consists of 13 residues. Data came from immunoSEQ multiplex PCR; TCRdb stores just in-frame clones and leaves some out. The sample gives about 190,000 clones, about four fifths of which show up once; 5.1% is in the top ten. This clonotype was obtained from a woman aged 70-85 years with active or convalescent COVID-19. The sample comprised peripheral blood. The rearrangement links TRBV30 to TRBJ1-1; no reliable D call. The CDR3 DNA reads TGTGCCTGTTTTCGCGGGTTGCACACTGAAGCTTTCTTT. It encodes CACFRGLHTEAFF.